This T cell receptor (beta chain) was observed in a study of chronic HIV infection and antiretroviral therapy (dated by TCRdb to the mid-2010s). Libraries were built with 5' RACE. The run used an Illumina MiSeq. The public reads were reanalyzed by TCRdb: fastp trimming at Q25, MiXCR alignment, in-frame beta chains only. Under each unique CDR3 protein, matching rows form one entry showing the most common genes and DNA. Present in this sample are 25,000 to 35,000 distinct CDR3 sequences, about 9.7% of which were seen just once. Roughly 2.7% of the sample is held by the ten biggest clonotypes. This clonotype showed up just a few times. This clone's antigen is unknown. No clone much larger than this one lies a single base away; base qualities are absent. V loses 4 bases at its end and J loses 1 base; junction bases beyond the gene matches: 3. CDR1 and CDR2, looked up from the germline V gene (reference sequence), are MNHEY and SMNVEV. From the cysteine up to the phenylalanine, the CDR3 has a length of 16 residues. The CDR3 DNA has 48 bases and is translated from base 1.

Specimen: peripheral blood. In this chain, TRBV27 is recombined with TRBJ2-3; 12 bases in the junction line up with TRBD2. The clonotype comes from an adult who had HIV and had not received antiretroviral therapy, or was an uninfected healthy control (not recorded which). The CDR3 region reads CASSSWTSGGTDTQYF. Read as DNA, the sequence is TGTGCCAGCAGTTCTTGGACTAGCGGGGGCACAGATACGCAGTATTTT.